This entry lists 14 T cell receptor beta chains sequenced from one sample in a study of beta chain features in type 1 diabetes. All of the isolated RNA was reverse transcribed, so expressed TCRB transcripts were sequenced. Clones were sequenced by immunoSEQ multiplex PCR, and TCRdb holds only the in-frame ones, with some missing. The table records hundreds of thousands of clones, roughly a sixth of them present only once. The specimen was naive CD4+ T cells from blood. All receptors derive from a man between 18 and 35 years old in good health.

The chain joins TRBV7-2 to TRBJ2-3; tentative D call: TRBD2 (5 bases). This CDR3 spans 15 amino acids. Germline V lookup: CDR1 SGHTA, CDR2 FQGNSA. V lost 0 bases and J lost 1, with 8 bases in between. CDR3 coding DNA: TGTGCCAGCAGCTTAGCCACTAGGGGCACAGATACGCAGTATTTT. Its protein product is CASSLATRGTDTQYF.

In its sample, this clone was seen a few times. The sample has other DNA sequences that encode this CDR3 too. The chain couples TRBV7-9 to TRBJ2-5; D not certain. V was shortened by 6 bases and J by 2 bases, with 1 base between the two germline ends. There are 10 residues in the CDR3. Germline V gene lookup returns CDR1 SEHNR and CDR2 FQNEAQ (reference sequence). The CDR3 region is CASSQETQYF. The CDR3 DNA reads as TGTGCCAGCAGTCAAGAGACCCAGTACTTC.

This clone turned up a few times. The CDR3: CASSLAFTHGRSTTLAFF. The CDR3 bases are TGCGCCAGCAGCTTGGCCTTTACTCACGGGAGATCCACAACTCTAGCTTTCTTT. The rearrangement links TRBV5-1 to TRBJ1-1, with unresolved D. V dropped 0 bases and J dropped 10 bases, with 28 bases sitting between them. The CDR3 is 18 amino acids. Germline CDR1 and CDR2: SGHRS and YFSETQ.

Concerning this clone: Other DNA sequences in this sample translate to the same CDR3. The chain uses TRBV9 and TRBJ1-1; no clear D gene. This CDR3 has 15 amino acids. The germline V gene has CDR1 SGDLS and CDR2 YYNGEE. Trimming stripped 0 bases from V and 0 bases from J, with 9 bases between. CDR3 region: CASSVGGGMNTEAFF. The DNA for the CDR3 is TGTGCCAGCAGCGTAGGTGGAGGAATGAACACTGAAGCTTTCTTT.

The chain employs TRBV28 and TRBJ2-5, with D perhaps matching TRBD2 (5 bases). The CDR3 has 13 residues. V was trimmed by 2 bases and J by 11 bases, leaving 15 bases between them. The germline V gene encodes CDR1 MDHEN and CDR2 SYDVKM. The CDR3 DNA reads TGTGCCAGCAGTTTAAAGCGGCTAGTGGGGCAGTACTTC. Residues: CASSLKRLVGQYF.

This clone was seen only a few times. The CDR3 is CASTTPGTGAREQYF. CDR3 nucleotides: TGTGCCAGCACCACCCCCGGAACCGGCGCTCGCGAGCAGTACTTC. The chain joins TRBV27 to TRBJ2-7; D is undetermined. V was pared by 7 bases and J by 6 bases, with 22 bases between. This CDR3 has 15 residues. Per the germline V gene, CDR1 is MNHEY and CDR2 is SMNVEV (reference sequence).

The chain is built from TRBV2 and TRBJ2-7; D possibly corresponds to TRBD1 (5 bases). V was clipped by 7 bases and J by 7 bases, with 17 bases between them. The CDR3 loop spans 13 amino acids. Germline assignment: CDR1 SNHLY and CDR2 FYNNEI. In DNA form, the CDR3 reads TGTGCCAGCAACAAAAACTCAGGGTTGGAGCAGTACTTC. Translation gives CASNKNSGLEQYF.

The chain has TRBV30 and TRBJ1-2; 7 bases are a match to TRBD1. Germline loops: CDR1 GTSNPN, CDR2 SVGIG (reference sequence). The J segment lost 4 bases and the V segment lost 4 bases, leaving 6 bases of the junction unmatched. The CDR3 spans 13 residues. The CDR3 spells CAWTGTVPYGYTF. CDR3 DNA: TGTGCCTGGACCGGGACAGTCCCCTATGGCTACACCTTC.

The CDR3 DNA follows: TGCGCCAGCAGCCAAACACAGGGGCTACGCTACGAGCAGTACTTC. Translating gives CASSQTQGLRYEQYF. V and J are TRBV4-1 and TRBJ2-7, with 7 bases aligning to TRBD1. CDR3 length: 15 residues. Trimming cost V 2 bases and J 3 bases; bases outside gene matches: 7. The V gene's germline CDR1 is MGHRA and CDR2 YSYEKL.

The chain links TRBV10-3 to TRBJ2-3, with unresolved D. The CDR3 runs 14 residues. Germline V gene data show CDR1 as ENHRY and CDR2 as SYGVKD. Trimming left V 0 bases short and J 1 base short, with 5 bases between. The chain's CDR3 is CAISESERTDTQYF. The CDR3 bases are TGTGCCATCAGTGAGTCGGAACGCACAGATACGCAGTATTTT.

Comment on this clone: Other nucleotide sequences in the sample specify the same CDR3. V usage is TRBV9 and J usage is TRBJ1-5; D is undetermined. The CDR3 extends over 15 amino acids. Germline loops: CDR1 SGDLS, CDR2 YYNGEE. With 8 bases removed from V and 5 bases from J, the gap between germline ends came to 20 bases. CDR3 protein: CASSMGGNYDQPQHF. The CDR3 coding sequence is TGTGCCAGTAGCATGGGAGGGAATTATGATCAGCCCCAGCATTTT.

The chain combines TRBV5-1 with TRBJ2-1; D may be TRBD1 or TRBD2 (6 bases each). Germline V gives CDR1 SGHRS, CDR2 YFSETQ. The CDR3 runs 15 residues. The germline V and J ends were trimmed by 1 base and 9 bases, with 17 bases remaining between them. The CDR3 sequence is CASSLRLAGGGEQFF. The DNA for the CDR3 is TGCGCCAGCAGCTTGAGGCTAGCCGGGGGCGGTGAGCAGTTCTTC. The full variable domain, with the rest looked up from reference TRBV5-1 and TRBJ2-1, is KAGVTQTPRYLIKTRGQQVTLSCSPISGHRSVSWYQQTPGQGLQFLFEYFSETQRNKGNFPGRFSGRQFSNSRSEMNVSTLELGDSALYLCASSLRLAGGGEQFFGPGTRLTVL.

This sequence joins TRBV19 and TRBJ1-5, with 7 bases that match TRBD1. Germline values: CDR1 LNHDA, CDR2 SQIVND (reference sequence). The ends lost 5 bases at V and 4 bases at J; junction bases unmatched: 8. This CDR3 is built from 15 residues. In DNA form, the CDR3 reads TGTGCCAGTAGTGCCGAGACAGGGTATAATCAGCCCCAGCATTTT. Amino acids: CASSAETGYNQPQHF.

This chain joins TRBV27 and TRBJ2-7; 9 nucleotides agree with TRBD1. Germline V lookup: CDR1 MNHEY, CDR2 SMNVEV (reference sequence). Unmatched junction bases numbered 11, after V lost 4 bases and J lost 4 bases. This CDR3 spans 16 amino acids. The CDR3 reads CASSSIVRTGAYEQYF. In DNA form, the CDR3 reads TGTGCCAGCAGTTCCATCGTAAGGACAGGGGCGTACGAGCAGTACTTC.